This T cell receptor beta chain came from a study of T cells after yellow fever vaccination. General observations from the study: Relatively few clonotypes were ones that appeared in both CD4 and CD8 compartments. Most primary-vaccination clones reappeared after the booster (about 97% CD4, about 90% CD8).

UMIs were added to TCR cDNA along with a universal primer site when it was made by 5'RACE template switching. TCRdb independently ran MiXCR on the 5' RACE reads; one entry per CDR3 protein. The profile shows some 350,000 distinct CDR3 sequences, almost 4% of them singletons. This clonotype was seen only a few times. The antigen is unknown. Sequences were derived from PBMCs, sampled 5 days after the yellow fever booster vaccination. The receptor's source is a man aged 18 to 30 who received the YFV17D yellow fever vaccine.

The CDR3 DNA follows: TGTGCCAGCAGACTAAGGGTGACAGAGGGCTACACCTTC. Translating it yields CASRLRVTEGYTF. This chain uses TRBV6-2 or TRBV6-3 with TRBJ1-2; perhaps TRBD1 as D (5 bases). V dropped 6 bases and J dropped 8 bases, with 16 bases sitting between them. Germline CDR1 MNHEY, CDR2 SVGEGT. CDR3 length equals 13 residues.